Following are 8 T cell receptor beta chains from one sample sequenced in a study of tumor-infiltrating lymphocytes in primary liver carcinoma (dated by TCRdb to between 2016 and 2019). Total RNA and DNA were co-extracted without cell sorting from around 20-30 mg of bulk tissue using the AllPrep DNA/RNA mini kit. The run used an Illumina HiSeq 2500. Using a constant-region primer and ProtoScript II reverse transcriptase, TCRbeta-specific cDNA was reverse-transcribed from 500 to 650 ng total RNA. The TCRbeta libraries were prepared through three rounds of nested multiplex PCR following a slightly modified ARM-PCR procedure. Each of the first two PCR rounds ran for around 11 cycles using multiplex TRBV1-TRBV30 forward primers together with a Cbeta reverse primer. The public reads were quality trimmed at Q25 with fastp and then assembled into clones with MiXCR by TCRdb, keeping productive beta chains. Rows are unified per CDR3 protein, each entry keeping the most common DNA and genes. The sample profile shows 37,000 or so distinct CDR3 sequences; around 80% of them were found once. The ten largest account for more than 30% of the sample.

The source material was tumor-adjacent normal liver tissue. These receptors were collected from a man aged 40-49 years with primary liver carcinoma and hepatitis B virus infection.

Only one count was recorded for this clonotype. The junction departs from the called germline gene at one end, perhaps through a read error. The chain carries TRBV28 and TRBJ1-2; a possible D gene is TRBD1 (5 bases). Germline values: CDR1 MDHEN, CDR2 SYDVKM. This CDR3 has 14 amino acids. The CDR3 coding sequence is TGTACCAGCAGCCGGCGGGACGGACCTTGTGGCTACACCTTC. Translation: CTSSRRDGPCGYTF.

The V gene is TRBV28, the J gene TRBJ2-1, with D tentatively TRBD2 (6 bases). Germline V gene data show CDR1 as MDHEN and CDR2 as SYDVKM. The CDR3 runs 14 residues. Trimming stripped 3 bases from V and 12 bases from J, with 18 bases between. The CDR3 loop is CASSFTGEYSGQFF. The DNA of the CDR3 is TGTGCCAGCAGTTTTACGGGAGAGTACAGTGGGCAGTTCTTC.

The chain couples TRBV6-1 to TRBJ2-1, with 8 positions matching TRBD2. The CDR3 spans 14 residues. CDR1 is MNHNS, CDR2 SASEGT, per germline. V lost 11 bases and J lost 12; bases outside the gene matches: 18. This CDR3 is CARWSGRAVDMQFF. The CDR3 DNA follows: TGTGCCCGCTGGTCCGGGAGGGCCGTCGATATGCAGTTCTTC.

The chain uses TRBV29-1 and TRBJ1-5; no firm D call. This CDR3 region has 13 residues. V shed 8 bases and J shed 5 bases, with 16 bases lying between them. CDR1 and CDR2 (germline): SQVTM, ANQGSEA. CDR3 region: CSLSGYGDQPQHF. The CDR3 nucleotides read TGCAGCCTCTCTGGATACGGGGATCAGCCCCAGCATTTT.

As concerns this clonotype: The CDR3 does not close with the conserved phenylalanine or tryptophan, likely indicating a read error. V is TRBV28 and J is TRBJ2-5; D is perhaps TRBD1 or TRBD2 (5 bases each). Germline values: CDR1 MDHEN, CDR2 SYDVKM. The CDR3 spans 14 residues. Between the trimmed V and J ends, which lost 1 base and 7 bases, there was a span of 13 bases. DNA of the CDR3: TGTGCCAGCAGTTTATTGGGGGTAAGAGGGACCCAGTACTTA. This translates into CASSLLGVRGTQYL.

Points on this clonotype: A much larger clone lies a single base off, so this may be a read error. V gene TRBV7-3 combines with J gene TRBJ2-1; 7 nucleotides agree with TRBD2. CDR1 SGHTA and CDR2 FQGTGA come from the germline V gene. This CDR3 comprises 15 residues. Here the CDR3 DNA reads TGTGCCAGCAGCTCAAGCGGGACCGGGTTCAATGAGCTGTTCTTC. Encoded protein: CASSSSGTGFNELFF.

V usage is TRBV20-1 and J usage is TRBJ1-2; D is unresolved. Germline V CDR1 and CDR2: DFQATT, SNEGSKA (reference sequence). Trimming removed 7 bases from V and 6 bases from J, with 15 bases in between. The CDR3 is 12 amino acids. CDR3 nucleotide sequence: TGCAGTGTTAGGAATGATAGGGATGGCTACACCTTC. Translation: CSVRNDRDGYTF.

The chain joins TRBV11-3 to TRBJ1-2; tentative D call: TRBD1 (5 bases). V lost 4 bases and J lost 3, with 15 bases in between. The CDR3 contains 15 residues. CDR1 and CDR2 from the germline V gene are SGHNT and YENEEA. The CDR3 is CASSSTRGRHYGYTF. Written as DNA, the CDR3 is TGTGCCAGCAGCTCCACCCGGGGGAGACACTATGGCTACACCTTC. Full variable domain (rest looked up from reference TRBV11-3 and TRBJ1-2): EAGVVQSPRYKIIEKKQPVAFWCNPISGHNTLYWYLQNLGQGPELLIRYENEEAVDDSQLPKDRFSAERLKGVDSTLKIQPAELGDSAVYLCASSSTRGRHYGYTFGSGTRLTVV.